Shown below are 14 T cell receptor beta chains from a single sample sequenced in a study of blood T cells in healthy people across ages. A second about 6 to 12 cycle PCR used barcoded and J-beta primers. TCRdb processed the 5' RACE reads anew with MiXCR; each CDR3 protein has one entry. The sample contains just over 1 million distinct CDR3 sequences, less than 50% of which appear only once. Material for sequencing was blood. The receptors were sampled from an older woman in good health.

This clonotype was seen a few times. V and J are TRBV21-1 and TRBJ2-5; TRBD1 is taken as the D call from the table, unchecked against the DNA. TRBV21-1 is a pseudogene. This CDR3 is 11 amino acids long. CDR3 residues: CAGVPQETQYF. CDR3 bases: TGCGCAGGGGTCCCCCAAGAGACCCAGTACTTC.

The chain is built from TRBV20-1 and TRBJ2-1; D not certain. The CDR3 has 19 amino acids. Germline loops: CDR1 DFQATT, CDR2 SNEGSKA (reference sequence). V was trimmed by 3 bases and J by 2 bases, leaving 26 bases between them. Here the CDR3 DNA reads TGCAGTGCTAGTAGTGTCGGCGGCGACGGCGCCGTCCCCTACAATGAGCAGTTCTTC. Translated: CSASSVGGDGAVPYNEQFF.

This clonotype was seen a single time. The chain links TRBV7-9 to TRBJ2-2; D gene unclear. The CDR3 consists of 14 residues. Trimming removed 6 bases from V and 0 bases from J, with 8 bases in between. The germline V gene has CDR1 SEHNR and CDR2 FQNEAQ (reference sequence). The CDR3 sequence: CASRLYSNTGELFF. The CDR3 DNA sequence: TGTGCCAGCAGACTGTACTCGAACACCGGGGAGCTGTTTTTT.

The V and J genes are TRBV15 and TRBJ2-7; D possibly uses TRBD1 or TRBD2 (5 bases each). Germline V gives CDR1 LNHNV, CDR2 YYDKDF (reference sequence). V dropped 7 bases and J dropped 5 bases, with 12 bases sitting between them. The CDR3 runs 12 residues. The CDR3 sequence is CATNDLGDEQYF. In DNA form, the CDR3 reads TGTGCCACCAACGATTTGGGGGACGAGCAGTACTTC.

This clonotype was counted at least ten times. The chain combines TRBV11-2 with TRBJ2-3; D is undetermined. Trimming left V 5 bases short and J 0 bases short, with 6 bases between. Germline assignment: CDR1 SGHAT and CDR2 FQNNGV. This CDR3 spans 13 amino acids. The CDR3 loop reads CASSQTSTDTQYF. CDR3 DNA sequence: TGTGCCAGCAGCCAAACTAGCACAGATACGCAGTATTTT. Complete variable domain (other parts from reference TRBV11-2 and TRBJ2-3): EAGVAQSPRYKIIEKRQSVAFWCNPISGHATLYWYQQILGQGPKLLIQFQNNGVVDDSQLPKDRFSAERLKGVDSTLKIQPAKLEDSAVYLCASSQTSTDTQYFGPGTRLTVL.

In its sample, this clonotype was seen a few times. The genes are TRBV4-1 and TRBJ1-4; D is undetermined. V was cut by 5 bases and J by 4 bases, with 11 bases left in between. Germline-derived CDR1 and CDR2 are MGHRA and YSYEKL. The length of the CDR3 is 14 residues. In nucleotides, the CDR3 is TGCGCCAGCAGCTTTTTCCAGCTTAATGAAAAACTGTTTTTT. Its translation: CASSFFQLNEKLFF.

The CDR3 protein is CASKGPGSSSYEQYF. In DNA, the CDR3 is TGTGCCAGCAAGGGCCCTGGAAGTAGCTCCTACGAGCAGTACTTC. The chain carries TRBV27 and TRBJ2-7; unclear D gene. V was shortened by 7 bases and J by 0 bases, with 16 bases between the two germline ends. The CDR3 runs to 15 residues. The germline V gene encodes CDR1 MNHEY and CDR2 SMNVEV (reference sequence).

The V gene is TRBV28, the J gene TRBJ2-2, with 9 positions matching TRBD2. Trimming took 2 bases from V and 4 from J; bases not matched to a gene: 2. Germline V gives CDR1 MDHEN, CDR2 SYDVKM. This CDR3 is built from 15 residues. CDR3 residues: CASSLLAGLTGELFF. The CDR3 DNA follows: TGTGCCAGCAGTTTACTAGCGGGACTCACCGGGGAGCTGTTTTTT. Complete variable domain (other parts from reference TRBV28 and TRBJ2-2): DVKVTQSSRYLVKRTGEKVFLECVQDMDHENMFWYRQDPGLGLRLIYFSYDVKMKEKGDIPEGYSVSREKKERFSLILESASTNQTSMYLCASSLLAGLTGELFFGEGSRLTVL.

This clonotype was recorded a few times. The rearrangement uses TRBV5-1 and TRBJ2-7; weak D call: TRBD1 (8 bases). V dropped 3 bases and J dropped 6 bases, with 19 bases sitting between them. This CDR3 has 15 residues. CDR1 and CDR2 from the germline V gene are SGHRS and YFSETQ. The CDR3 DNA sequence: TGCGCCAGCAGCTCGAGGGGGGGACAGGCTTCCGAGCAGTACTTC. It encodes CASSSRGGQASEQYF.

This sequence joins TRBV6-5 and TRBJ2-3; D ambiguous. The CDR3 contains 13 residues. From germline, CDR1 is MNHEY and CDR2 SVGAGI. The germline V and J ends were trimmed by 7 bases and 3 bases, with 11 bases remaining between them. CDR3 nucleotide sequence: TGTGCCAGCACAAGGACGATTACAGATACGCAGTATTTT. It codes for CASTRTITDTQYF.

This chain connects TRBV6-2 or TRBV6-3 to TRBJ2-3, with 7 bases aligning to TRBD2. The ends lost 5 bases at V and 9 bases at J; junction bases unmatched: 11. The CDR3 spans 14 residues. Germline V gene sequence: CDR1 MNHEY, CDR2 SVGEGT. The CDR3 is CASSAGLTTGTQYF. The CDR3 DNA sequence: TGTGCCAGCAGTGCGGGACTAACCACAGGCACGCAGTATTTT.

Only a few counts were recorded for this clonotype. The chain couples TRBV20-1 to TRBJ2-5; perhaps TRBD2 as D (5 bases). The tail of the sequence fits TRBJ2-7 better, so the J call may be wrong. Germline CDR1 reads DFQATT; CDR2 reads SNEGSKA (reference sequence). The CDR3 runs to 12 residues. In nucleotides, the CDR3 is TGCAGTGTTCCCAACCGGGACTACGAGCAGTACTTC. Its protein is CSVPNRDYEQYF.

V gene TRBV7-3 combines with J gene TRBJ2-2; tentatively, D is TRBD1 (5 bases). Germline V gene lookup returns CDR1 SGHTA and CDR2 FQGTGA. Trimming took 3 bases from V and 7 from J, leaving 6 bases between them. CDR3 length: 12 residues. In nucleotides, the CDR3 is TGTGCCAGCAGCTTTCAGGGCGGGGAGCTGTTTTTT. The encoded protein is CASSFQGGELFF.

The chain has TRBV20-1 and TRBJ2-1, with TRBD2 identical over 12 bases. The CDR3 loop spans 17 amino acids. Looked up from germline, CDR1 is DFQATT and CDR2 is SNEGSKA (reference sequence). V shed 0 bases and J 9 bases; nucleotides not matched to a gene: 12. The CDR3 bases are TGCAGTGCTAGAGATTCCCGGACTAGCGGGGTCTTTAGTGAGCAGTTCTTC. Its protein product is CSARDSRTSGVFSEQFF.